One T cell receptor beta chain is described in this entry. Its antigen remains unidentified. Nothing much larger sits one base from this clone, and base qualities are not available. The source of the sample is a study of shared clonotypes between healthy human individuals (dated by TCRdb to 2018 to 2020). About the investigation overall: The cohort comprised a couple of women and a few men aged 18 to 49 years. Blood TCR repertoires of five healthy adults were deeply sequenced to estimate repertoire size and the extent of clonotype sharing between individuals. Libraries were prepared and TCR repertoires were sequenced by different laboratories using diverse techniques, in order to increase sequencing depth and limit assay-specific biases. Each donor's leukapheresis produced roughly between roughly 0.85 and 9.5 billion PBMCs. For each donor, CD4 naive and CD4 memory were each given three plates, CD8 naive was given two plates, and CD8 memory was given one plate.

Paper-wide results and their limitations: Only blood was sampled, and tissue TCR repertoires likely differ from those in blood. Incomplete sequencing was indicated by rarefaction of sorted-subset datasets, despite the large sequencing depth. The small number of donors limited the genetic and exposure-history diversity represented. Pairwise subsampling led to the expectation that sequencing depth would affect the degree of clonotype sharing among donors. Clonotypes shared by all four sorted-subset donors showed higher generation probabilities than non-shared clonotypes. Across a few donors, approximately 5% of naive CD4, approximately 4% of naive CD8, roughly 2.2% of memory CD4, and roughly 0.4% of memory CD8 clonotypes were shared. Naive subsets generally had larger estimated clonotype richness than memory subsets did.

TCR CDR3 regions were amplified from genomic DNA by multiplex PCR using the deep immunoSEQ assay. Genomic DNA extracted from each cell subset was distributed evenly over all wells of several immunoSEQ 96-well plates, and each plate served as one replicate. For sorted subsets, approximately 200 ng of genomic DNA, equivalent to around 31,000 T cell genomes, went into each replicate PCR. Purified libraries were quantified with a Qubit 3.0 fluorometer, sized on a Bioanalyzer 2100, and re-quantified with the KAPA Library Quantification kit. Every immunoSEQ 96-well plate was sequenced on a dedicated single-read 150-cycle Illumina NextSeq 550 flow cell. On the authors' methods: Because the immunoSEQ output held only junctional sequences and lacked quality scores, the filtering could not match the filtering applied to full-length reads. To assign V/J genes and CDR3, sequences were annotated against IMGT germline references using PyIR, a Python wrapper for IgBLAST v1.9. Reads were removed for weak V/J assignments (E-value above 1e-6), missing CDR3, stop codons, out-of-frame junctions, or ambiguous translated residues. V3J clonotypes were defined as sequences sharing an identical inferred V gene, J gene, and CDR3 amino acid sequence. Percentage overlap between repertoires was calculated by dividing the number of shared unique clonotypes by the size of the smaller repertoire. Repertoire richness was assessed with RTK rarefaction, the Chao1 estimator, and Recon v2.1 estimates of unobserved clonotypes. OLGA was used to compute generation probabilities for all TCRbeta clonotypes that the gDNA method yielded from four donors. Here the immuneACCESS table is served through TCRdb, limited to in-frame sequences with V and J called. Missing clones are a known gap in these copies; in checked studies unresolved V genes cover under half, and the rest lacks a known reason. V and J calls plus clone size are reproduced from that table; the DNA served to infer D and trimming. This sample holds roughly 1,500,000 clones; approximately 98.5% were observed only once. The ten top clones hold 0.36% of the sample.

Healthy HIV-negative adults with no recently reported acute infections or vaccinations were included as donors. Only Caucasian adults living in Nashville, Tennessee, USA were represented among the donors. Magnetic negative selection was used to enrich CD4+ T cells, after which naive cells were positively selected on CD45RA and the negative fraction became the memory subset. After blood collection by leukapheresis, PBMCs were isolated using Ficoll-Histopaque density gradient centrifugation and then cryopreserved in the vapor phase of liquid nitrogen. Analytical flow cytometry was used to check the purity and quantity of every magnetically sorted T cell population. Genomic DNA was isolated from every sorted fraction and measured by UV absorbance on a Nanodrop 2000c. Sequenced sample: naive CD4+ T cells sorted from blood. This specimen's cell subset or site label, interpreted: CD45RA+ positively selected. The origin of this receptor is a man aged 25 to 45 in good health.

The CDR3 region: CASSFYSGAYEQYF. The nucleotide sequence reads TGTGCCAGCAGCTTTTACTCCGGGGCCTACGAGCAGTACTTC. This sequence uses TRBV11-2 and TRBJ2-7; TRBD2 might be the D gene, on 5 matching bases. The CDR3 holds 14 amino acids from the cysteine to the phenylalanine. Of all the DNA, just the CDR3 is kept, 42 bases in frame from base 1. V and J lose 3 bases and 2 bases, and a span of 11 bases separates them. According to the germline V gene, CDR1 reads SGHAT and CDR2 reads FQNNGV.